These T cell receptor beta chains were read from a single sample in a study of T cells in Graves' hyperthyroidism and ophthalmopathy. Each CDR3 protein is one row after TCRdb ran MiXCR on the multiplex PCR reads. The sample lists around 660,000 distinct CDR3 sequences, less than 45% occurring once. Input material: peripheral blood or thyroid tissue (not recorded which). These receptors were obtained from an adult man with Graves' disease, either hyperthyroidism or ophthalmopathy (not recorded which). The conserved cysteine and the conserved F or W are not part of the CDR3 here. The order of the fields is V gene, J gene, D gene, CDR3 protein. D genes are given only for firm matches.

V: TRBV5-1; J: TRBJ1-6; D: .; CDR3: ASREAGLSPLH
V: TRBV7-8; J: TRBJ2-7; D: .; CDR3: ASSFPRQGLPSYEQY
V: TRBV5-4; J: TRBJ2-7; D: TRBD2; CDR3: ASSQASGRLYEQY
V: TRBV6-1; J: TRBJ2-7; D: TRBD1; CDR3: ASNSGTGSEQY
V: TRBV9; J: TRBJ1-1; D: .; CDR3: ASSHNYEAF
V: TRBV7-2; J: TRBJ1-1; D: .; CDR3: ASSYYTNTEAF
V: TRBV7-3; J: TRBJ1-6; D: TRBD1; CDR3: ASSLSGGQGISPLH
V: TRBV20-1; J: TRBJ1-2; D: .; CDR3: SARVQNYGYT
V: TRBV29-1; J: TRBJ1-1; D: .; CDR3: AWGLNTEAF
V: TRBV9; J: TRBJ1-1; D: .; CDR3: ASSETGLGNTEAF
V: TRBV10-3; J: TRBJ2-5; D: TRBD2; CDR3: AISQLAGVQETQY
V: TRBV24-1; J: TRBJ2-5; D: .; CDR3: ATSDGVAGSEETQY
V: TRBV10-2; J: TRBJ2-3; D: .; CDR3: ASSEQGTDTQY
V: TRBV6-1; J: TRBJ1-2; D: .; CDR3: ASSERTAVTTYGYT